This is a list of T cell receptor beta chains from one sample in a study of T cells after yellow fever vaccination. TCRdb processed the 5' RACE reads anew with MiXCR; each CDR3 protein has one entry. Among under 400,000 distinct CDR3 sequences listed, about 12% were seen once. The input for sequencing was CD4+ T cells sorted from PBMCs, taken 15 days after the yellow fever booster vaccination. The source is a man younger than 35 who received the YFV17D yellow fever vaccine. Each CDR3 is given without its conserved first and last residue. D genes are given only for firm matches.

d_gene | v_gene | CDR3aa
. | TRBV6-5 | ASSWVRDQPQH
TRBD2 | TRBV7-3 | ASRGGSSPGELF
. | TRBV7-9 | ASSLGAGAIGTQH
. | TRBV7-8 | ASSRGRVQETQY
. | TRBV5-4 | ASSRAQMDTQY
TRBD2 | TRBV5-6 | ASSDMGLAGGFTDTQY
. | TRBV7-9 | ASSFYTLYGYT
TRBD2 | TRBV5-1 | ASSRTSSGAPQETQY
. | TRBV11-2 | ASSPQENQPQH
TRBD2 | TRBV10-3 | AMTSDANTGELF
TRBD1 | TRBV5-1 | ASSDQGQGNEQF
. | TRBV3-1 | ASSPDAGFSEQY
. | TRBV29-1 | SVHRGNQPQH
. | TRBV5-4 | ASSSRLGSGQETQY
. | TRBV29-1 | SAIQGFTEAF
TRBD1 | TRBV5-6 | ASRSTGGTGELF
. | TRBV20-1 | SAGGLGGANVLT
TRBD2 | TRBV7-3 | ASSQRGGHETQY
TRBD2 | TRBV7-9 | ASSLAPAGWETQY
. | TRBV5-1 | ASASSGSRGETQY
. | TRBV7-9 | ASSFFIVNEKLF
. | TRBV27 | ASSLDRSSGANVLT
. | TRBV6-2/TRBV6-3 | ASAPPRGLGDTQY
. | TRBV4-3 | ASSQDRRGRSTDTQY
. | TRBV7-2 | ASSTRLTQVKGYT
TRBD2 | TRBV20-1 | SASPSGPETQY
. | TRBV11-3 | ASSLGEGWAQY
. | TRBV11-2 | ASSQGLRSDEQY
. | TRBV9 | ASNAEPHSPLH
. | TRBV4-3 | ASSQETGGRFHEQF
. | TRBV7-3 | ASSLIRGVGNTEAF
. | TRBV20-1 | SASYNSPLH
TRBD2 | TRBV5-1 | ASSSLAGGSYNEQF
TRBD1 | TRBV7-2 | ASNLQGFTDTQY
. | TRBV9 | ASSGSWTDTQY
. | TRBV4-3 | ASSQGGTGAAGVVEQY
TRBD2 | TRBV20-1 | SARDRLAGYTGELF
. | TRBV5-8 | ASSWGRTGHQPQH
TRBD2 | TRBV18 | ASSPLPAGGNEQF
TRBD1 | TRBV12-3/TRBV12-4 | ASTRDRVIGKLF
. | TRBV7-9 | ASSFRVSDEQF
. | TRBV19 | ASSIAGSDGTGELF
. | TRBV6-2/TRBV6-3 | ASSQTGGYT
. | TRBV20-1 | SAAGQETQY
. | TRBV28 | ASSKQTGELF
. | TRBV6-5 | ASSYSRVTNTEAF
. | TRBV12-3/TRBV12-4 | ASRTPGGDYGYT
TRBD2 | TRBV6-2/TRBV6-3 | ASSPAEAGVTGELF
. | TRBV4-1 | ASSQGVVADTQY
. | TRBV13 | ASSLDLISEAF
. | TRBV5-1 | ASSLGVRGRTDTQY